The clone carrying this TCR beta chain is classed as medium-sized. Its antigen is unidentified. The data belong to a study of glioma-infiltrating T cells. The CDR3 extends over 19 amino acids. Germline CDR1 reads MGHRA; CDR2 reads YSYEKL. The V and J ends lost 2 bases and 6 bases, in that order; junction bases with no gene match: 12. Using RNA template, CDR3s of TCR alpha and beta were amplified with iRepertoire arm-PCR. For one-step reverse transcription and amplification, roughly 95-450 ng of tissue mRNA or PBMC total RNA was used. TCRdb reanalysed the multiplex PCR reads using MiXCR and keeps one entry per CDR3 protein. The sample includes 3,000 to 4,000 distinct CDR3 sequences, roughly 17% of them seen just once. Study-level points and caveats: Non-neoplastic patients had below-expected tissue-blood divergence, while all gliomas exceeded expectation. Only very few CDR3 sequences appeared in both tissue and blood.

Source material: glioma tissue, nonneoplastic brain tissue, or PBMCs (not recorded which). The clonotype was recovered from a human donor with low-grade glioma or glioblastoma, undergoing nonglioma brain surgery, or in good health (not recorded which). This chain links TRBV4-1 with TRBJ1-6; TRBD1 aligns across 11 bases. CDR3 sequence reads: CASSQFRDRGNIGNSPLHF. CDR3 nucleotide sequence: TGCGCCAGCAGCCAATTCCGGGACAGGGGGAATATCGGTAATTCACCCCTCCACTTT.